The 13 T cell receptor beta chains below all came from one sample that was sequenced in a study of B cell selection in AIRE deficiency. CD4+CD127+ cells were sorted as the conventional CD4 T cells. Profiling relied on immunoSEQ multiplex PCR, and the TCRdb table lists in-frame clones only, not all of them. The repertoire has under 30,000 clones, roughly 97% of them found once; the top ten carry approximately 0.21%. Material: CD4+CD127+ conventional T cells sorted from PBMCs. These receptors all stem from a human donor in good health.

The chain carries TRBV9 and TRBJ2-3; D might be TRBD1 or TRBD2, each matching 5 bases. The CDR3 is made up of 12 amino acids. V lost 0 bases, J lost 12 bases, and 11 bases lay in between. Germline loops: CDR1 SGDLS, CDR2 YYNGEE. The DNA of the CDR3 is TGTGCCAGCAGCGTAGGGGGGACCTTTCAGTATTTT. Translation: CASSVGGTFQYF.

The chain couples TRBV7-2 to TRBJ2-3; the match to TRBD2 covers 9 bases. Germline loops: CDR1 SGHTA, CDR2 FQGNSA. CDR3 size: 13 residues. Unmatched junction bases numbered 8, after V lost 5 bases and J lost 11 bases. The CDR3 loop reads CASSPRRAGGQYF. CDR3 in DNA: TGTGCCAGCAGCCCTAGAAGAGCGGGAGGGCAGTATTTT.

V gene TRBV10-3 combines with J gene TRBJ1-5; D is uncertain. The CDR3 runs to 13 residues. Trimming cost V 6 bases and J 3 bases, with 9 bases left between them. Per the germline V gene, CDR1 is ENHRY and CDR2 is SYGVKD. CDR3 region: CAIRGGDNQPQHF. The DNA of the CDR3 is TGTGCCATCAGAGGAGGAGACAATCAGCCCCAGCATTTT.

This clone appeared a single time. V and J are TRBV29-1 and TRBJ1-4; D is ambiguous. V lost 3 bases, J lost 6 bases, and 8 bases lay in between. This CDR3 region has 12 residues. The V gene's germline CDR1 is SQVTM and CDR2 ANQGSEA. CDR3 amino acids: CSVEGWDEKLFF. For the CDR3, the DNA is TGCAGCGTTGAGGGATGGGATGAAAAACTGTTTTTT.

The chain uses TRBV4-2 and TRBJ1-6; the D is unclear. With 5 bases removed from V and 11 bases from J, the gap between germline ends came to 10 bases. The germline gives CDR1 LGHNA, CDR2 YNFKEQ. This CDR3 contains 12 residues. The CDR3 sequence: CASSGSGPPLHF. The DNA for the CDR3 is TGTGCCAGCAGCGGCAGCGGGCCACCCCTCCACTTT.

The V and J genes are TRBV4-3 and TRBJ2-4; TRBD2 matches at 12 bases. J was trimmed by 9 bases and V by 1 base; bases with no gene match: 4. Germline-derived CDR1 and CDR2 are LGHNA and YSLEER. This CDR3 is 15 amino acids long. Written as DNA, the CDR3 is TGCGCCAGCAGCCAAGCACTAGCGGGAGGTTCCATTCAGTACTTC. Translation gives CASSQALAGGSIQYF.

This sequence joins TRBV11-3 and TRBJ2-3; D not resolved. Germline CDR1 is SGHNT and CDR2 is YENEEA. The CDR3 runs to 16 residues. Trimming cost V 0 bases and J 8 bases, with 18 bases left between them. The DNA for the CDR3 is TGTGCCAGCAGCTTAGAGAAAGAAGTGAAGAAGGGTACGCAGTATTTT. This translates into CASSLEKEVKKGTQYF.

J is TRBJ2-3 and V is TRBV28; 8 nucleotides agree with TRBD1. This CDR3 is 16 amino acids long. The V segment lost 7 bases and the J segment 0 bases; nucleotides outside the gene matches: 9. Germline CDR1 MDHEN, CDR2 SYDVKM. The CDR3: CASTGWTGRSTDTQYF. DNA for the CDR3: TGTGCCAGCACCGGGTGGACAGGGCGTAGCACAGATACGCAGTATTTT.

V usage is TRBV11-2 and J usage is TRBJ1-3; D unresolved. Germline V gene sequence: CDR1 SGHAT, CDR2 FQNNGV. V lost 5 bases to trimming and J lost 0 bases, with 14 bases between them. This CDR3 spans 16 amino acids. The CDR3 reads CASSPSRRLSGNTIYF. CDR3 in DNA: TGTGCCAGCAGCCCCAGTCGGCGGCTCTCTGGAAACACCATATATTTT.

This clone is a singleton in its sample. The chain is built from TRBV9 and TRBJ2-2; 9 nucleotides line up with TRBD1. CDR1 and CDR2 (germline): SGDLS, YYNGEE. The ends lost 0 bases at V and 7 bases at J; junction bases unmatched: 7. CDR3 length: 16 residues. Here the CDR3 reads CASSVDSGQGSGELFF. As DNA, the CDR3 is TGTGCCAGCAGCGTAGATTCGGGACAGGGAAGCGGGGAGCTGTTTTTT.

The chain has TRBV9 and TRBJ2-3; D is possibly TRBD1 (6 bases). The V end was cut by 4 bases, the J end by 2 bases, with 14 bases between. The germline V gene encodes CDR1 SGDLS and CDR2 YYNGEE. The length of the CDR3 is 15 residues. CDR3 residues: CASSPGERLTDTQYF. The CDR3 bases are TGTGCCAGCAGCCCAGGGGAGCGACTCACAGATACGCAGTATTTT. Full variable domain (rest looked up from reference TRBV9 and TRBJ2-3): DSGVTQTPKHLITATGQRVTLRCSPRSGDLSVYWYQQSLDQGLQFLIQYYNGEERAKGNILERFSAQQFPDLHSELNLSSLELGDSALYFCASSPGERLTDTQYFGPGTRLTVL.

CDR3 sequence (DNA): TGTGCCAGCAGTTTACCGGCAGGTAATCAGCCCCAGCATTTT. It encodes CASSLPAGNQPQHF. This sequence joins TRBV28 and TRBJ1-5; D is uncertain. CDR3 length: 14 residues. Looked up from germline, CDR1 is MDHEN and CDR2 is SYDVKM. Deletions cut 2 bases from V and 4 bases from J, with 9 bases between.

The count of this clone is one. This chain links TRBV5-6 with TRBJ2-5; the D call may be TRBD1 or TRBD2 (6 bases each). Germline CDR1 reads SGHDT; CDR2 reads YYEEEE. The V end lost 2 bases, the J end lost 4 bases, and 9 bases lay between the germline ends. This CDR3 region has 13 residues. The CDR3 region has the DNA TGTGCCAGCAGCTTCTCGGGGGCAGAGACCCAGTACTTC. It yields the protein CASSFSGAETQYF.